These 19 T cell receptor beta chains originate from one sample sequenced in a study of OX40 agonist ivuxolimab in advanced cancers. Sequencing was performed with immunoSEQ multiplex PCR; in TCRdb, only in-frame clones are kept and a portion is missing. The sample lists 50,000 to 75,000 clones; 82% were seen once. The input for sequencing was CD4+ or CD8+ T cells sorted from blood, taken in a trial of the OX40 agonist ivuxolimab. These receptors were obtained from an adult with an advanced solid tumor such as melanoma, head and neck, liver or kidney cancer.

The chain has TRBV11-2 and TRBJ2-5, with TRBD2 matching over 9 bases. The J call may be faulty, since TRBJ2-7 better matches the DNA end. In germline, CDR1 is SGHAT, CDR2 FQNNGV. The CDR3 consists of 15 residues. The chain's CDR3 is CASSFSPTSGYEQYF. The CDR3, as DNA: TGTGCCAGCAGCTTCTCCCCTACTAGCGGGTACGAGCAGTACTTC.

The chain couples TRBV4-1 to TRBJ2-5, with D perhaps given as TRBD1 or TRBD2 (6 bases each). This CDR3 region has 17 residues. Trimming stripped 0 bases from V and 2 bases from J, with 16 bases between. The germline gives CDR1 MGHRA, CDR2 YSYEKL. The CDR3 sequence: CASSQDVRGAGQETQYF. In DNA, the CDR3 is TGCGCCAGCAGCCAAGATGTTAGGGGGGCCGGGCAAGAGACCCAGTACTTC.

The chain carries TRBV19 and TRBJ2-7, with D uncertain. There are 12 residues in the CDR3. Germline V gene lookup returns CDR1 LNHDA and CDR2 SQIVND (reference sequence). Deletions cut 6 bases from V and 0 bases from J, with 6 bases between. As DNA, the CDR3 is TGTGCCAGTAGGGGCGGCTCCTACGAGCAGTACTTC. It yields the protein CASRGGSYEQYF.

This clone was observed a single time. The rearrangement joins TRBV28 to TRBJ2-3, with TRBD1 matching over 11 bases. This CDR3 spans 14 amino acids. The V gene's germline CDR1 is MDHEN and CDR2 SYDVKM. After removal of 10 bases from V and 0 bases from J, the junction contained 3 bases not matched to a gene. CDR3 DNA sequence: TGTGCCACGGGGACAGGGGGTAGCACAGATACGCAGTATTTT. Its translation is CATGTGGSTDTQYF.

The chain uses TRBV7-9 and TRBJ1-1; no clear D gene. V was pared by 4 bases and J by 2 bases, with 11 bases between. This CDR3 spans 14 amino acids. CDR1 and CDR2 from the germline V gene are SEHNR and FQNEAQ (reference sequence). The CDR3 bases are TGTGCCAGCAGCTCTAATCTGGTTAACACTGAAGCTTTCTTT. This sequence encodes CASSSNLVNTEAFF.

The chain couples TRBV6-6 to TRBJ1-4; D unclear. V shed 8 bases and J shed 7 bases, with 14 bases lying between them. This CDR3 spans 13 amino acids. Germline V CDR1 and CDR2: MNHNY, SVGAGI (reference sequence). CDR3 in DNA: TGTGCCAGCGTGGGTGATTTGGGTGAAAAACTGTTTTTT. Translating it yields CASVGDLGEKLFF.

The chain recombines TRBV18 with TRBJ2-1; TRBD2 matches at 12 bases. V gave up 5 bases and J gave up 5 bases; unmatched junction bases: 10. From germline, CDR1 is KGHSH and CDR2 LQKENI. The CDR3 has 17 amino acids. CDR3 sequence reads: CASSAMGTSGLNNEQFF. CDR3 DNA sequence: TGTGCCAGCTCAGCAATGGGGACTAGCGGGTTAAACAATGAGCAGTTCTTC. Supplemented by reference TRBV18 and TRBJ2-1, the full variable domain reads NAGVMQNPRHLVRRRGQEARLRCSPMKGHSHVYWYRQLPEEGLKFMVYLQKENIIDESGMPKERFSAEFPKEGPSILRIQQVVRGDSAAYFCASSAMGTSGLNNEQFFGPGTRLTVL.

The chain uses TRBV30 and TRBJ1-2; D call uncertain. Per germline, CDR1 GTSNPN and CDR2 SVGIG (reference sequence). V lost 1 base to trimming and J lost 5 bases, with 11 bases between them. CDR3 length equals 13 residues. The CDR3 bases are TGTGCCTGGAGTGGGGATTTTCCTTATGGCTACACCTTC. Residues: CAWSGDFPYGYTF.

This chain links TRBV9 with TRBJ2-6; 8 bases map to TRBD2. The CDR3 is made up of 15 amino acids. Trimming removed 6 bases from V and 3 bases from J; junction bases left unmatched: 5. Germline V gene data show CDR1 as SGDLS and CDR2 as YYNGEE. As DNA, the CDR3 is TGTGCCAGCACCCGGGAGGGGATTGGGGCCAACGTCCTGACTTTC. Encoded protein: CASTREGIGANVLTF.

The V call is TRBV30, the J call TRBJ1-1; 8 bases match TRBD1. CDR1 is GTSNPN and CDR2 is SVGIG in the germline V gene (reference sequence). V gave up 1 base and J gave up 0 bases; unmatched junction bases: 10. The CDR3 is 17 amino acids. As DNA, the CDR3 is TGTGCCTGGAGTGATTTGACAGGGGTAACGATGAACACTGAAGCTTTCTTT. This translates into CAWSDLTGVTMNTEAFF.

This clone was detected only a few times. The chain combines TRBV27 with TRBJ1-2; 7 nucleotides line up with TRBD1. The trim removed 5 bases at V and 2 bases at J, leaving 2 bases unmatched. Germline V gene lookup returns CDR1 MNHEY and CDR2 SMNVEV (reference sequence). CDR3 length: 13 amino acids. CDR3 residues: CASSATGNYGYTF. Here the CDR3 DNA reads TGTGCCAGCAGTGCGACAGGGAACTATGGCTACACCTTC.

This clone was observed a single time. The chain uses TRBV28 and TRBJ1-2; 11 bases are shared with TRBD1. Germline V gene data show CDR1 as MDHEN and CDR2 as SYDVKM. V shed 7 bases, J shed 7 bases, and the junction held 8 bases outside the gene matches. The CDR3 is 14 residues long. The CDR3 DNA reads TGTGCCAGCAAACCCGGGACAGGGGGGGCTGGCTACACCTTC. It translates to CASKPGTGGAGYTF.

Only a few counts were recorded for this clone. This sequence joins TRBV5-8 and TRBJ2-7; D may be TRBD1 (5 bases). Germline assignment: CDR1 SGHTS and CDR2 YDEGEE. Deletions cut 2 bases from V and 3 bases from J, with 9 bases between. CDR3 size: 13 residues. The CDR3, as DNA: TGTGCCAGCAGCTTACAGGCTTTCTACGAGCAGTACTTC. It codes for CASSLQAFYEQYF.

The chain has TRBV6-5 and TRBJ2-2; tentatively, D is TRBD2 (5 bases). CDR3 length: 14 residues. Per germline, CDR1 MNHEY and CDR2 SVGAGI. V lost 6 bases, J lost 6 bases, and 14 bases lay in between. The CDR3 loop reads CASRGSGGAGELFF. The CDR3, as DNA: TGTGCCAGCAGAGGGTCCGGAGGTGCCGGGGAGCTGTTTTTT.

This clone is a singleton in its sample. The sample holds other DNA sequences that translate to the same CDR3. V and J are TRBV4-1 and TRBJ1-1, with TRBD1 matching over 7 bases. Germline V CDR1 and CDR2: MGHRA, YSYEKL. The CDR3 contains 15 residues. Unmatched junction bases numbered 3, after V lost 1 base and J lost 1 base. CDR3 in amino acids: CASSQGQGANTEAFF. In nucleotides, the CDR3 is TGCGCCAGCAGCCAAGGACAGGGTGCGAACACTGAAGCTTTCTTT.

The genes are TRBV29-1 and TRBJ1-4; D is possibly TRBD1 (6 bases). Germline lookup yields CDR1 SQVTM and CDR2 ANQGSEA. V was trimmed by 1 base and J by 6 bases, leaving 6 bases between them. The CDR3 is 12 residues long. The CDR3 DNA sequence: TGCAGCGTTGAAGCAGGGGATGAAAAACTGTTTTTT. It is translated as CSVEAGDEKLFF.

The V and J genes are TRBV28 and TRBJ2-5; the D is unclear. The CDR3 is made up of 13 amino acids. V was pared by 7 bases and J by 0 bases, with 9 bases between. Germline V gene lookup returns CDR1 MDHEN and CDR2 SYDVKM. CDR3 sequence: CASNGLNQETQYF. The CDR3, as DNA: TGTGCCAGCAACGGGTTAAACCAAGAGACCCAGTACTTC.

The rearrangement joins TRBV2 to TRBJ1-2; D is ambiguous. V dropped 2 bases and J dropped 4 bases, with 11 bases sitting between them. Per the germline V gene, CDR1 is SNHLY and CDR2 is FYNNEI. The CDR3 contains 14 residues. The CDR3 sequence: CASSESRVGYGYTF. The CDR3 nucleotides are TGTGCCAGCAGTGAATCCCGGGTGGGCTATGGCTACACCTTC.

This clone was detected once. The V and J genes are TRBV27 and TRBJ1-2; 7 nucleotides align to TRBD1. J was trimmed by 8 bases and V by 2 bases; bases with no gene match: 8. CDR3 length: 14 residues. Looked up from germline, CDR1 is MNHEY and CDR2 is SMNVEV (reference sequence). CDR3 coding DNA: TGTGCCAGCAGTTTAAGGGGGACAGATAGGGGCTACACCTTC. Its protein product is CASSLRGTDRGYTF.